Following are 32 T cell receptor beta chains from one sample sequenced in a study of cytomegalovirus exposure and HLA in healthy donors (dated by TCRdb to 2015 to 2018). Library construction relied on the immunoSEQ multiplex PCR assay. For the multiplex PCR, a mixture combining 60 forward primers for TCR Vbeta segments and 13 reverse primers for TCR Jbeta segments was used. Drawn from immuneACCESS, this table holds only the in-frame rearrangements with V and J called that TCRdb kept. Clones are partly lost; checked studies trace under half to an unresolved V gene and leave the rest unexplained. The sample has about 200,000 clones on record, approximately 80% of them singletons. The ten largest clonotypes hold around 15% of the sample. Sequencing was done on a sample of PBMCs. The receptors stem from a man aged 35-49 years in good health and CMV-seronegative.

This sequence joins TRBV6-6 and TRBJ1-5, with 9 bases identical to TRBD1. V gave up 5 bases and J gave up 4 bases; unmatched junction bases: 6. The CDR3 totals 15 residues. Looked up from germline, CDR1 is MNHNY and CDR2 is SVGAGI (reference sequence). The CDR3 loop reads CASSLTGGRNQPQHF. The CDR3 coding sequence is TGTGCCAGCAGTCTGACAGGGGGTAGGAATCAGCCCCAGCATTTT.

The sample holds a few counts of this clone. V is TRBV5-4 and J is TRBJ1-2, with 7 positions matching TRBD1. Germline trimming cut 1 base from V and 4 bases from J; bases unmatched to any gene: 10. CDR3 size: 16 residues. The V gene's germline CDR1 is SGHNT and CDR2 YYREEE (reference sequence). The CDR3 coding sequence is TGTGCCAGCAGCTTGCCGGACAGGATGTTCCCCTATGGCTACACCTTC. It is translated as CASSLPDRMFPYGYTF.

CDR3 coding DNA: TGTGCCACCAGCAGAGCGGGACGGGGGGGAGTCGATGAGCAGTTCTTC. Its translation: CATSRAGRGGVDEQFF. The chain couples TRBV15 to TRBJ2-1, with 8 bases fitting TRBD2. The V gene end was trimmed by 1 base and the J gene end by 8 bases; junction bases not matched to a gene: 10. CDR1 is LNHNV, CDR2 YYDKDF, per germline (reference sequence). The CDR3 runs to 16 residues.

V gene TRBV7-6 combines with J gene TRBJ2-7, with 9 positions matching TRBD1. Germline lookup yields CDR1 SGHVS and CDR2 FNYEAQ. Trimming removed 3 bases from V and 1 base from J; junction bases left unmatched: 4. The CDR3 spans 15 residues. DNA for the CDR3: TGTGCCAGCAGCTTCCGGGACAGGGAATCCTACGAGCAGTACTTC. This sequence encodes CASSFRDRESYEQYF.

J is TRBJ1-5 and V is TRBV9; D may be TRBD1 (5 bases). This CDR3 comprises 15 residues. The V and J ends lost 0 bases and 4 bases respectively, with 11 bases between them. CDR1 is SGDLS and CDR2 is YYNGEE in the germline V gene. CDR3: CASSVGGLGNQPQHF. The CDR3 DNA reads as TGTGCCAGCAGCGTAGGGGGCCTAGGGAATCAGCCCCAGCATTTT.

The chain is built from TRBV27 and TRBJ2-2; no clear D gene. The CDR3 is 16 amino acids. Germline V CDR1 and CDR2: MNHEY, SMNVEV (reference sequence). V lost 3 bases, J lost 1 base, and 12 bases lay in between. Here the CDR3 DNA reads TGTGCCAGCAGTTTCGGTAGAGCAGGGAACACCGGGGAGCTGTTTTTT. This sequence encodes CASSFGRAGNTGELFF.

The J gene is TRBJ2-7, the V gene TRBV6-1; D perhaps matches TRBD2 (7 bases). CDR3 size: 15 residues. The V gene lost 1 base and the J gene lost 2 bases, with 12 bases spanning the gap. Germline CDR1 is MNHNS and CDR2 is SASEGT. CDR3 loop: CASSEGGGRAYEQYF. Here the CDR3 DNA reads TGTGCCAGCAGTGAAGGGGGGGGCAGGGCCTACGAGCAGTACTTC.

CDR3 in DNA: TGTGCCAGCACCAAGGACAGGGGTCTGGCTGGGGCCAACGTCCTGACTTTC. Its translation: CASTKDRGLAGANVLTF. The rearrangement joins TRBV2 to TRBJ2-6, with TRBD1 matching 9 bases. V trimming: 7 bases; J trimming: 2 bases; junction bases outside the gene matches: 9. In germline, CDR1 is SNHLY, CDR2 FYNNEI. The CDR3 consists of 17 residues. The entire variable domain, with the rest obtained from reference TRBV2 and TRBJ2-6, is as follows: EPEVTQTPSHQVTQMGQEVILRCVPISNHLYFYWYRQILGQKVEFLVSFYNNEISEKSEIFDDQFSVERPDGSNFTLKIRSTKLEDSAMYFCASTKDRGLAGANVLTFGAGSRLTVL.

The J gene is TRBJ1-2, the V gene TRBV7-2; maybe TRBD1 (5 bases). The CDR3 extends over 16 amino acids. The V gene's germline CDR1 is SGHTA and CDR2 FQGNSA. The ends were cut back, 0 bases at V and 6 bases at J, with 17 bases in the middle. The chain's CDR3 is CASSLATSAGIHGYTF. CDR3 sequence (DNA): TGTGCCAGCAGCTTAGCGACGTCGGCAGGGATCCATGGCTACACCTTC.

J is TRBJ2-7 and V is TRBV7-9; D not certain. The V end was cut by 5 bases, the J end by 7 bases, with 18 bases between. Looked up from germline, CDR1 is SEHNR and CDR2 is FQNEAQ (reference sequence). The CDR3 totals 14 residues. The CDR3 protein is CASSPTDRSWEQYF. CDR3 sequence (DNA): TGTGCCAGCAGCCCGACGGATCGGAGTTGGGAGCAGTACTTC.

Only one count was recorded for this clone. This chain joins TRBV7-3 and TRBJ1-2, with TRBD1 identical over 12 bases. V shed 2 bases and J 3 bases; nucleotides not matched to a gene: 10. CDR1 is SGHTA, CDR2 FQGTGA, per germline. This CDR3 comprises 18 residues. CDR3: CASSLLPGTGGDYYGYTF. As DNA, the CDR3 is TGTGCCAGCAGCTTACTACCCGGGACAGGGGGCGATTACTATGGCTACACCTTC.

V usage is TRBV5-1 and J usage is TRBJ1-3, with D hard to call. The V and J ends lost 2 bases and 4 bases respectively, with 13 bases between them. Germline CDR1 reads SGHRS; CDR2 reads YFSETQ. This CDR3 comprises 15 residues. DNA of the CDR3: TGCGCCAGCAGCTTACAGCCGTTTTCGGGAAACACCATATATTTT. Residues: CASSLQPFSGNTIYF.

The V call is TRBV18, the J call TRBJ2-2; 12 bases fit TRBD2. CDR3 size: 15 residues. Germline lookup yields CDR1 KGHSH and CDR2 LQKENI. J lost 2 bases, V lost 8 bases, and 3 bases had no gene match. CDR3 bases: TGTGCCAGCCCCGGACTAGCGGGAAACACCGGGGAGCTGTTTTTT. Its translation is CASPGLAGNTGELFF.

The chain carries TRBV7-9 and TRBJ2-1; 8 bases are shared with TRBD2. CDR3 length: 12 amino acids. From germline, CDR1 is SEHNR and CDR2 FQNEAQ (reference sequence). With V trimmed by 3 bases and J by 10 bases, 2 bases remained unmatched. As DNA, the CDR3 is TGTGCCAGCAGCTTCGAGCGGGGGGAGCAGTTCTTC. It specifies CASSFERGEQFF.

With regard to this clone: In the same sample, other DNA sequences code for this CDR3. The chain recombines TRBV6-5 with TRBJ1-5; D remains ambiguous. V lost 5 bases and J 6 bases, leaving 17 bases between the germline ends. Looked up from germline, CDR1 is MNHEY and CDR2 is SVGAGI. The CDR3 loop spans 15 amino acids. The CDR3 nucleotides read TGTGCCAGCAGTCCATGGACCCACCGGGGTCAGCCCCAGCATTTT. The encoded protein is CASSPWTHRGQPQHF.

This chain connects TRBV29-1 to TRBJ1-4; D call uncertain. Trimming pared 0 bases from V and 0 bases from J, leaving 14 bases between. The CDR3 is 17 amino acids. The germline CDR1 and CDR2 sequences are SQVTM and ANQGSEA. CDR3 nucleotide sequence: TGCAGCGTTGAAGATGTGCAGGCACCCTCAACTAATGAAAAACTGTTTTTT. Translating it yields CSVEDVQAPSTNEKLFF. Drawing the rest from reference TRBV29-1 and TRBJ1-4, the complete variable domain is SAVISQKPSRDICQRGTSLTIQCQVDSQVTMMFWYRQQPGQSLTLIATANQGSEATYESGFVIDKFPISRPNLTFSTLTVSNMSPEDSSIYLCSVEDVQAPSTNEKLFFGSGTQLSVL.

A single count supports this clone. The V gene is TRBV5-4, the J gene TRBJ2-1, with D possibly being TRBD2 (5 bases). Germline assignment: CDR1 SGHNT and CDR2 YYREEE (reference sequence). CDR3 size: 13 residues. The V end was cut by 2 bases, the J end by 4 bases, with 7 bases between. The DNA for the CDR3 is TGTGCCAGCAGCTTCGAGCGGTACAATGAGCAGTTCTTC. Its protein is CASSFERYNEQFF.

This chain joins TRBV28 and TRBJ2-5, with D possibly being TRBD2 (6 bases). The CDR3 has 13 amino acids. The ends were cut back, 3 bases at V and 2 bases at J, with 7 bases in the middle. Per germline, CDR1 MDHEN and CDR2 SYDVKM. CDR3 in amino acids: CASSFGGQETQYF. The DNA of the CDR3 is TGTGCCAGCAGTTTTGGGGGGCAAGAGACCCAGTACTTC.

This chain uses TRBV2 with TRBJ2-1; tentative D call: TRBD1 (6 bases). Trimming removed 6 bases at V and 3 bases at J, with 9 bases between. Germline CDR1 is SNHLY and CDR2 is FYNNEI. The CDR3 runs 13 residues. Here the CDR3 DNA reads TGTGCCAGCAGGGACAGCAACTACAATGAGCAGTTCTTC. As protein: CASRDSNYNEQFF.

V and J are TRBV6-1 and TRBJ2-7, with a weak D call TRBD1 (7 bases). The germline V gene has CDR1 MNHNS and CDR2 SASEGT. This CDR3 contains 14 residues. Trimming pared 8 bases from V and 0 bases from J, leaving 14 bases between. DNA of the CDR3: TGTGCCAGCGGGGGGACAGCCGACTCCTACGAGCAGTACTTC. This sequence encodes CASGGTADSYEQYF.

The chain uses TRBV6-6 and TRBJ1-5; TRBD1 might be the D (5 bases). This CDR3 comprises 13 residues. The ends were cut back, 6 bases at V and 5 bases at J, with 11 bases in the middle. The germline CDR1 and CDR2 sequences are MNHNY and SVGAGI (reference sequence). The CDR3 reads CASSTGGDQPQHF. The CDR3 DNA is TGTGCCAGCAGCACCGGGGGGGATCAGCCCCAGCATTTT.

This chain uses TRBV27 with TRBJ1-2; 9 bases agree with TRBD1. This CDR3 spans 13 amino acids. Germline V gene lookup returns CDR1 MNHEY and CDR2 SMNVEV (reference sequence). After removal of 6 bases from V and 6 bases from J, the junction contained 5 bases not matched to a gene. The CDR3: CASSVQGADGYTF. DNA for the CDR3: TGTGCCAGCAGCGTACAGGGGGCGGATGGCTACACCTTC.

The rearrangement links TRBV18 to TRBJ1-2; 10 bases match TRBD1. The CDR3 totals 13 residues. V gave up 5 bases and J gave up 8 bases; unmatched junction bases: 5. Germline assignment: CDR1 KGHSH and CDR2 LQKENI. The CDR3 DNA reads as TGTGCCAGCTCAGCGACAGGGGGCTACGGCTACACCTTC. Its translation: CASSATGGYGYTF.

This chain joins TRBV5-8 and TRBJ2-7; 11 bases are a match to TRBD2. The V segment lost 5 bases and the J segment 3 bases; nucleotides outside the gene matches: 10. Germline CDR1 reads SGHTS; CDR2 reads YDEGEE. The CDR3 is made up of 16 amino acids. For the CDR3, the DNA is TGTGCCAGCAGTTCCGGGACTAGCGGAACACACTACGAGCAGTACTTC. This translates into CASSSGTSGTHYEQYF.

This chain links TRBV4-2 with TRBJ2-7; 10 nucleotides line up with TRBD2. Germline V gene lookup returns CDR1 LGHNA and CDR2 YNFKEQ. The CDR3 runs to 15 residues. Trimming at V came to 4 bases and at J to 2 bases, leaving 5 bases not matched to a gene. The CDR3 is CASSPTSGVPYEQYF. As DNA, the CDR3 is TGTGCCAGCAGCCCAACTAGCGGGGTTCCCTACGAGCAGTACTTC.

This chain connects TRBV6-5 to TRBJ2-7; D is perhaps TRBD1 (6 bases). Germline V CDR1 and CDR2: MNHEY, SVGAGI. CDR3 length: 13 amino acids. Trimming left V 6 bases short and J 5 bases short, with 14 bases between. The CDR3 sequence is CASRKYYRDEQYF. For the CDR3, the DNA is TGTGCCAGCAGGAAATACTACAGGGACGAGCAGTACTTC.

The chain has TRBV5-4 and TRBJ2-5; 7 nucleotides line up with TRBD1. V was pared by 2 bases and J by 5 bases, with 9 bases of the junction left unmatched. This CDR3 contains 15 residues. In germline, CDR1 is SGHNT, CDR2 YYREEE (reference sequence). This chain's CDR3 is CASSFTGQLRETQYF. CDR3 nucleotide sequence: TGTGCCAGCAGCTTCACGGGACAGTTGAGGGAGACCCAGTACTTC. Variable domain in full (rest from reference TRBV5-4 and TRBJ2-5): ETGVTQSPTHLIKTRGQQVTLRCSSQSGHNTVSWYQQALGQGPQFIFQYYREEENGRGNFPPRFSGLQFPNYSSELNVNALELDDSALYLCASSFTGQLRETQYFGPGTRLLVL.

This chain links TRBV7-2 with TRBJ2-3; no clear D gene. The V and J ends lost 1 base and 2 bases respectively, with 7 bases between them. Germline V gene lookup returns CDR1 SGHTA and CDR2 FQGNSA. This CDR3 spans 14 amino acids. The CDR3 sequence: CASSLGQNTDTQYF. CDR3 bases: TGTGCCAGCAGCTTAGGGCAGAACACAGATACGCAGTATTTT.

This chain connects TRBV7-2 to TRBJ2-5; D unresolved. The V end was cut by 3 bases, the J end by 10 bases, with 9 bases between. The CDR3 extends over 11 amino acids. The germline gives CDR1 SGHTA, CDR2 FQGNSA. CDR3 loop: CASSLQVGQYF. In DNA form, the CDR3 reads TGTGCCAGCAGCTTGCAGGTCGGCCAGTACTTC.

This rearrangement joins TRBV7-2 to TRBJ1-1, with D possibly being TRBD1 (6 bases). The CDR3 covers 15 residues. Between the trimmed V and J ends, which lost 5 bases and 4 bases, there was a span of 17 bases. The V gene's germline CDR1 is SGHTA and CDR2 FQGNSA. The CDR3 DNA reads TGTGCCAGCAGCCCCCAAGGGGGAGTAGTCACTGAAGCTTTCTTT. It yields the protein CASSPQGGVVTEAFF.

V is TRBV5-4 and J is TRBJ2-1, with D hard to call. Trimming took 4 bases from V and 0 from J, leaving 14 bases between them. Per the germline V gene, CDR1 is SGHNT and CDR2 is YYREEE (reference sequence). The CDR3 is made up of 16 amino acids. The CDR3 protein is CASSPQVSFSYNEQFF. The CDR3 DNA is TGTGCCAGCAGCCCTCAGGTCTCCTTCTCCTACAATGAGCAGTTCTTC.

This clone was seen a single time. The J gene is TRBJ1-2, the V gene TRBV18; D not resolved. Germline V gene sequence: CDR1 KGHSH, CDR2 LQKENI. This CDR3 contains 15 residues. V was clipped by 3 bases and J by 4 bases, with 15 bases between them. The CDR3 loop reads CASSPDLQLGYGYTF. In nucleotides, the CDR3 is TGTGCCAGCTCACCCGATTTACAGTTGGGCTATGGCTACACCTTC.